This T cell receptor (beta chain) derives from a study of CD8+ T cells in alopecia areata. Study information: Percentage of affected scalp area was the basis on which treated patients' severity was scored.

Worth noting for this clone: The antigen is unknown.

Regarding treatment: oral pan-JAK inhibitor, 5-10 mg twice daily. The CDR3 loop spans 11 amino acids. V was shortened by 9 bases and J by 9 bases, with 12 bases between the two germline ends. The germline V gene has CDR1 MNHNS and CDR2 SASEGT. General study points: In blood and scalp, many expanded lesional clones persisted during tofacitinib.

In each case, RNA was isolated and then reverse transcribed into cDNA as the sequencing template. The protocol was immunoSEQ multiplex PCR, while the TCRdb copy is restricted to in-frame clones and leaves out a portion. The sample carries about 260,000 clones, about three fifths recorded once. The sequence came from a human donor with alopecia areata. The J gene is TRBJ2-4, the V gene TRBV6-1; no clear D gene. The specimen was CD4+ T cells sorted from blood, collected between weeks 51 and 54, from a patient treated with tofacitinib. The DNA for the CDR3 is TGTGCCAGTATGGAGCTCGGCATTCAGTACTTC. Translating gives CASMELGIQYF.